Shown below are 32 T cell receptor beta chains from a single sample sequenced in a study of T-cell reconstitution after alpha-beta-depleted transplantation in children. The TCRbeta library was prepared with unique molecular identifiers. One entry per CDR3 protein, called by TCRdb with MiXCR from the PCR reads. The profile shows around 580,000 distinct CDR3 sequences, roughly 23% of them singletons. This specimen consisted of PBMCs, mostly from graft donor cells, obtained 360 days after TCRalphabeta/CD19-depleted stem cell transplant. These TCRs come from a boy younger than two who had a stem cell transplant for acute myeloid leukemia, so the T cells may come from the graft donor.

About this clonotype itself: A much larger clonotype is one base distant, so this may be a read error. Given the absence of the conserved phenylalanine or tryptophan at the CDR3 end, a read error is likely. This chain connects TRBV7-2 to TRBJ1-1, with a weak D call TRBD1 (5 bases). The CDR3 contains 14 residues. V lost 0 bases, J lost 1 base, and 6 bases lay in between. The V gene's germline CDR1 is SGHTA and CDR2 FQGNSA. The CDR3 protein is CASSLAQGNTEAFC. The DNA for the CDR3 is TGTGCCAGCAGCTTAGCGCAGGGGAACACTGAAGCTTTCTGT.

The V and J genes are TRBV29-1 and TRBJ1-1; 10 bases agree with TRBD1. V shed 4 bases, J shed 7 bases, and the junction held 6 bases outside the gene matches. Looked up from germline, CDR1 is SQVTM and CDR2 is ANQGSEA. The CDR3 has 13 amino acids. The CDR3 DNA reads TGCAGCGTTGGACCGGGACAGGGGATTGAAGCTTTCTTT. The encoded protein is CSVGPGQGIEAFF.

This clonotype was seen a few times. V and J are TRBV6-5 and TRBJ2-7; TRBD2 agrees at 10 bases. V lost 0 bases, J lost 2 bases, and 1 base stayed unmatched. Germline CDR1 and CDR2: MNHEY and SVGAGI. CDR3 length: 15 amino acids. The CDR3 protein is CASSYSGLAAYEQYV. The DNA for the CDR3 is TGTGCCAGCAGTTACTCTGGACTAGCGGCCTACGAGCAGTACGTC.

This clonotype has only a few counts. V usage is TRBV10-3 and J usage is TRBJ1-1, with TRBD1 as a possible D gene (6 bases). The length of the CDR3 is 14 residues. The V and J ends lost 4 bases and 1 base respectively, with 10 bases between them. In germline, CDR1 is ENHRY, CDR2 SYGVKD. The CDR3 region has the DNA TGTGCCATCAGTGGGACAGCTGCGAACACTGAAGCTTTCTTT. Translated: CAISGTAANTEAFF.

The chain couples TRBV20-1 to TRBJ1-1; D call uncertain. Germline assignment: CDR1 DFQATT and CDR2 SNEGSKA (reference sequence). The CDR3 is 16 residues long. V gave up 5 bases and J gave up 8 bases, with 27 bases separating them. The CDR3, as DNA: TGCAGTGCTCTACTAACGGGGATGGCGACTACCCAGGAAGCTTTCTTT. Amino acid sequence: CSALLTGMATTQEAFF.

The CDR3 loop is CASREQSSTDTQYF. Here the CDR3 DNA reads TGCGCCAGCAGGGAACAATCCAGCACAGATACGCAGTATTTT. The genes are TRBV5-1 and TRBJ2-3; D is ambiguous. The ends were cut back, 5 bases at V and 0 bases at J, with 10 bases in the middle. The CDR3 totals 14 residues. CDR1 is SGHRS and CDR2 is YFSETQ in the germline V gene.

This clonotype appeared a few times. V usage is TRBV20-1 and J usage is TRBJ2-3; 9 bases map to TRBD1. The ends lost 3 bases at V and 1 base at J; junction bases unmatched: 20. This CDR3 is built from 20 residues. Germline V CDR1 and CDR2: DFQATT, SNEGSKA (reference sequence). This chain's CDR3 is CSASGPGQGIKGFGTDTQYF. In DNA, the CDR3 is TGCAGTGCTAGTGGGCCGGGACAGGGCATTAAAGGGTTTGGCACAGATACGCAGTATTTT.

This clonotype was counted ten times or more. The chain is built from TRBV20-1 and TRBJ2-3, with 9 bases aligning to TRBD1. Germline V gene data show CDR1 as DFQATT and CDR2 as SNEGSKA (reference sequence). The CDR3 consists of 13 residues. Trimming took 3 bases from V and 5 from J; bases not matched to a gene: 3. The CDR3 here is CSARGQGLDTQYF. CDR3 bases: TGCAGTGCTAGGGGACAGGGTCTAGATACGCAGTATTTT.

This clonotype was detected ten times or more. This chain joins TRBV7-9 and TRBJ2-5; TRBD2 is a possible D gene (5 bases). This CDR3 region has 14 residues. The ends were cut back, 3 bases at V and 0 bases at J, with 8 bases in the middle. CDR1 is SEHNR and CDR2 is FQNEAQ in the germline V gene (reference sequence). CDR3 residues: CASSLHGDQETQYF. The CDR3 DNA is TGTGCCAGCAGCTTGCACGGGGACCAAGAGACCCAGTACTTC. Full variable domain (rest looked up from reference TRBV7-9 and TRBJ2-5): DTGVSQNPRHKITKRGQNVTFRCDPISEHNRLYWYRQTLGQGPEFLTYFQNEAQLEKSRLLSDRFSAERPKGSFSTLEIQRTEQGDSAMYLCASSLHGDQETQYFGPGTRLLVL.

The CDR3 loop is CASSFSSLNSVEQYF. The DNA of the CDR3 is TGTGCCAGCAGCTTCTCTAGCCTAAACTCGGTCGAGCAGTACTTC. The chain is built from TRBV7-2 and TRBJ2-7, with a weak D call TRBD2 (5 bases). The CDR3 has 15 residues. V shed 3 bases and J shed 6 bases, with 18 bases lying between them. The germline gives CDR1 SGHTA, CDR2 FQGNSA.

This sequence joins TRBV12-3 or TRBV12-4 and TRBJ1-2; unclear D gene. Between the trimmed V and J ends, which lost 5 bases and 8 bases, there was a span of 15 bases. This CDR3 contains 13 residues. The CDR3 sequence: CASSPDRLGGYTF. The DNA for the CDR3 is TGTGCCAGCAGTCCTGACCGGCTTGGCGGCTACACCTTC.

The chain links TRBV20-1 to TRBJ1-2; D possibly corresponds to TRBD1 (5 bases). In germline, CDR1 is DFQATT, CDR2 SNEGSKA (reference sequence). The CDR3 extends over 14 amino acids. Deletions cut 8 bases from V and 1 base from J, with 17 bases between. Written as DNA, the CDR3 is TGCAGTTTCTACCGGGGACTGATTAACTATGGCTACACCTTC. Translating gives CSFYRGLINYGYTF.

V is TRBV5-1 and J is TRBJ2-5; D is ambiguous. This CDR3 is built from 15 residues. Germline V CDR1 and CDR2: SGHRS, YFSETQ. Trimming stripped 0 bases from V and 5 bases from J, with 14 bases between. The DNA for the CDR3 is TGCGCCAGCAGCTTGGCCCCCCGCAGCCAGGAGACCCAGTACTTC. Its protein product is CASSLAPRSQETQYF.

This chain connects TRBV6-5 to TRBJ2-3; 7 bases are a match to TRBD2. This CDR3 contains 14 residues. Trimming took 4 bases from V and 0 from J; bases not matched to a gene: 1. Germline values: CDR1 MNHEY, CDR2 SVGAGI. The CDR3 region is CASSWRGSTDTQYF. The CDR3 DNA reads TGTGCCAGCAGTTGGCGGGGGAGCACAGATACGCAGTATTTT.

This clonotype showed up just a few times. The gene calls are TRBV20-1 and TRBJ2-6; D not resolved. This CDR3 region has 15 residues. Germline lookup yields CDR1 DFQATT and CDR2 SNEGSKA (reference sequence). V shed 2 bases and J shed 0 bases, with 8 bases lying between them. In nucleotides, the CDR3 is TGCAGTGCTAGAATGCGGAACTCTGGGGCCAACGTCCTGACTTTC. Translating gives CSARMRNSGANVLTF.

For the CDR3, the DNA is TGTGCCAGCACTTCACAGGGTCGGGACTTTGATACGCAGTATTTT. This gives the protein CASTSQGRDFDTQYF. The genes are TRBV27 and TRBJ2-3; perhaps D is TRBD1 or TRBD2 (6 bases each). CDR3 length: 15 residues. The germline V and J ends were trimmed by 7 bases and 6 bases, with 20 bases remaining between them. CDR1 MNHEY and CDR2 SMNVEV come from the germline V gene (reference sequence).

This clonotype occurred many times. V gene TRBV25-1 combines with J gene TRBJ2-3, with 10 bases aligning to TRBD1. CDR3 length equals 14 residues. Germline V lookup: CDR1 MGHDK, CDR2 SYGVNS. V shed 8 bases, J shed 5 bases, and the junction held 7 bases outside the gene matches. In DNA form, the CDR3 reads TGTGCCAGCGGCACCGGGACAGGGGTAGATACGCAGTATTTT. It encodes CASGTGTGVDTQYF.

The table lists this clonotype with a few counts. This chain uses TRBV5-5 with TRBJ2-7; 8 positions agree with TRBD2. This CDR3 spans 15 amino acids. CDR1 and CDR2 (germline): SGHKS, YYEKEE (reference sequence). After removal of 5 bases from V and 1 base from J, the junction contained 8 bases not matched to a gene. CDR3: CASSPLLAESYEQYF. In DNA, the CDR3 is TGTGCCAGCAGTCCCCTACTAGCGGAGTCCTACGAGCAGTACTTC.

This clonotype was seen a single time. The chain has TRBV9 and TRBJ2-3; D is undetermined. V shed 4 bases and J shed 2 bases, with 11 bases lying between them. This CDR3 has 14 residues. From germline, CDR1 is SGDLS and CDR2 YYNGEE. CDR3 in amino acids: CASSPRNPTDTQYF. The DNA for the CDR3 is TGTGCCAGCAGCCCACGAAATCCCACAGATACGCAGTATTTT.

The J gene is TRBJ1-1, the V gene TRBV28; a possible D gene is TRBD1 (6 bases). The length of the CDR3 is 14 residues. CDR1 is MDHEN and CDR2 is SYDVKM in the germline V gene. Trimming shortened V by 5 bases and J by 3 bases, and 13 bases separated the two germline ends. CDR3 bases: TGTGCCAGCAGTGTCTACAGGGAGGACACTGAAGCTTTCTTT. It is translated as CASSVYREDTEAFF.

The table lists this clonotype with many counts. The gene calls are TRBV20-1 and TRBJ2-1; TRBD1 matches at 8 bases. The CDR3 is 15 amino acids. The germline CDR1 and CDR2 sequences are DFQATT and SNEGSKA (reference sequence). J lost 3 bases, V lost 5 bases, and 9 bases had no gene match. CDR3: CSARSDRAVYNEQFF. The CDR3 nucleotides are TGCAGTGCTCGCTCGGACAGGGCGGTCTACAATGAGCAGTTCTTC.

This clonotype was counted only a few times. This chain connects TRBV18 to TRBJ2-7; a weak D match, TRBD2 (5 bases). Germline CDR1 is KGHSH and CDR2 is LQKENI. This CDR3 has 15 amino acids. V lost 2 bases and J lost 6, with 17 bases in between. In DNA form, the CDR3 reads TGTGCCAGCTCACCATCTCAAGGGAATCGGGGCGAGCAGTACGTC. Translation gives CASSPSQGNRGEQYV.

This clonotype came up a few times. The chain is built from TRBV20-1 and TRBJ2-1; 7 positions agree with TRBD2. The germline CDR1 and CDR2 sequences are DFQATT and SNEGSKA (reference sequence). The ends lost 5 bases at V and 1 base at J; junction bases unmatched: 2. This CDR3 has 13 amino acids. This chain's CDR3 is CSAFGGSYNEQFF. DNA of the CDR3: TGCAGTGCTTTCGGGGGGTCCTACAATGAGCAGTTCTTC.

This clonotype appeared many times. The chain employs TRBV25-1 and TRBJ1-6, with D perhaps TRBD1 (5 bases). The CDR3 is made up of 13 amino acids. Germline CDR1 MGHDK, CDR2 SYGVNS. Trimming cost V 8 bases and J 8 bases, with 13 bases left between them. Here the CDR3 reads CASSIGAHSPLHF. The CDR3 DNA reads as TGTGCCAGCTCCATAGGGGCTCATTCACCCCTCCACTTT. Full variable domain (remainder filled in from reference TRBV25-1 and TRBJ1-6): EADIYQTPRYLVIGTGKKITLECSQTMGHDKMYWYQQDPGMELHLIHYSYGVNSTEKGDLSSESTVSRIRTEHFPLTLESARPSHTSQYLCASSIGAHSPLHFGNGTRLTVT.

The rearrangement links TRBV12-3 or TRBV12-4 to TRBJ2-5; 9 nucleotides line up with TRBD2. This CDR3 is built from 14 residues. J was trimmed by 4 bases and V by 5 bases; bases with no gene match: 5. The chain's CDR3 is CASSGGGARETQYF. The CDR3, as DNA: TGTGCCAGCAGTGGCGGGGGGGCCCGAGAGACCCAGTACTTC.

This clonotype appeared a few times. The rearrangement uses TRBV20-1 and TRBJ2-4, with D tentatively TRBD2 (6 bases). The CDR3 length is 15 residues. Per germline, CDR1 DFQATT and CDR2 SNEGSKA (reference sequence). The V gene lost 2 bases and the J gene lost 4 bases, with 15 bases spanning the gap. DNA of the CDR3: TGCAGTGCTAGACCATCAGGGAGGTTGAAAAACATTCAGTACTTC. Translation gives CSARPSGRLKNIQYF.

The rearrangement uses TRBV7-2 and TRBJ2-5; 7 bases fit TRBD2. The CDR3 covers 16 residues. Trimming took 0 bases from V and 2 from J; bases not matched to a gene: 6. CDR1 and CDR2 (germline): SGHTA, FQGNSA. The CDR3 DNA follows: TGTGCCAGCAGCTTAGCAGGGTCTAGCGGACAAGAGACCCAGTACTTC. Protein: CASSLAGSSGQETQYF.

The chain recombines TRBV20-1 with TRBJ2-7; 7 positions match TRBD1. The germline CDR1 and CDR2 sequences are DFQATT and SNEGSKA (reference sequence). The CDR3 loop spans 15 amino acids. Trimming removed 5 bases from V and 4 bases from J; junction bases left unmatched: 14. CDR3 loop: CSARDSVSIGYEQYV. The CDR3 region has the DNA TGCAGTGCTCGGGACAGCGTTTCTATCGGTTACGAGCAGTACGTC.

Ten or more counts support this clonotype. This chain links TRBV2 with TRBJ2-7; no clear D. Per germline, CDR1 SNHLY and CDR2 FYNNEI. CDR3 size: 10 residues. The germline V and J ends were trimmed by 3 bases and 6 bases, with 3 bases remaining between them. CDR3 protein: CASSDIEQYV. The CDR3, as DNA: TGTGCCAGCAGTGATATCGAGCAGTACGTC.

This clonotype appeared a few times. The V call is TRBV12-3 or TRBV12-4, the J call TRBJ2-1, with TRBD1 identical over 8 bases. The J segment lost 7 bases and the V segment lost 4 bases, leaving 9 bases of the junction unmatched. The CDR3 spans 15 residues. CDR3 DNA: TGTGCCAGCAGTTCCCGGACAGGGAGAGTAAATGAGCAGTTCTTC. Its protein is CASSSRTGRVNEQFF.

This clonotype occurred a few times. The chain has TRBV12-3 or TRBV12-4 and TRBJ1-2, with 7 bases aligning to TRBD1. After removal of 5 bases from V and 0 bases from J, the junction contained 6 bases not matched to a gene. There are 15 residues in the CDR3. CDR3 coding DNA: TGTGCCAGCAGTCCCCGACAGGGAGCTAACTATGGCTACACCTTC. Its protein is CASSPRQGANYGYTF.

This clonotype was observed a handful of times. This chain connects TRBV20-1 to TRBJ1-5; the match to TRBD1 covers 8 bases. This CDR3 has 12 residues. With V trimmed by 6 bases and J by 6 bases, 4 bases remained unmatched. From germline, CDR1 is DFQATT and CDR2 SNEGSKA (reference sequence). The CDR3 DNA follows: TGCAGTGCCGGACAGGGCGTTCAGCCCCAGCATTTT. Its translation is CSAGQGVQPQHF.